The 10 T cell receptor beta chains listed next were all sequenced from one sample in a study of Graves' ophthalmopathy and Graves' hyperthyroidism. The sequenced template was RNA, covering the TCR beta CDR3 region. The library came from an HTBI-primed first-round RT-PCR and a second-round multiplex PCR. TCRdb passed the multiplex PCR reads through MiXCR, listing each CDR3 protein once. The sample shows around 660,000 distinct CDR3 sequences, about two fifths of them seen only once. Sequencing was performed on peripheral blood. The source of these receptors is an adult man with Graves' ophthalmopathy.

This clonotype has ten or more counts. The chain has TRBV9 and TRBJ1-6; 11 bases match TRBD1. The V and J ends lost 4 bases and 10 bases, in that order; junction bases with no gene match: 7. The CDR3 is made up of 15 amino acids. CDR1 is SGDLS, CDR2 YYNGEE, per germline. The CDR3 coding sequence is TGTGCCAGCAGCCAAGTGGGGACAGGGGGATCACCCCTCCACTTT. Translation gives CASSQVGTGGSPLHF.

CDR3 sequence: CASRGTGANYGYTF. CDR3 in DNA: TGTGCCAGCAGGGGAACAGGAGCAAACTATGGCTACACCTTC. The rearrangement joins TRBV2 to TRBJ1-2; TRBD1 is a possible D gene (5 bases). This CDR3 has 14 residues. CDR1 is SNHLY, CDR2 FYNNEI, per germline. Trimming left V 6 bases short and J 2 bases short, with 13 bases between.

As for this clonotype: A much more abundant neighbour one base away suggests this may be a read error. The conserved phenylalanine or tryptophan normally closing the CDR3 is absent here, so this likely arose from a read error. The CDR3 DNA reads as TGTGCCAGCAGCTTGAGCGGGAAGGGAGAGACCCAGTACCTC. Protein product: CASSLSGKGETQYL. This chain uses TRBV24-1 with TRBJ2-5; 7 nucleotides align to TRBD2. V shed 11 bases and J 4 bases; nucleotides not matched to a gene: 12. Germline loops: CDR1 KGHDR, CDR2 SFDVKD. The CDR3 spans 14 residues.

This clonotype has more than one count but fewer than ten. The rearrangement joins TRBV25-1 to TRBJ1-4; 11 positions agree with TRBD1. V dropped 6 bases and J dropped 8; count of bases not matched to a gene: 5. Germline V lookup: CDR1 MGHDK, CDR2 SYGVNS. This CDR3 contains 14 residues. The CDR3 nucleotides read TGTGCCAGCAGGGGGACAGGGGGAACCGAAAAACTGTTTTTT. Its protein product is CASRGTGGTEKLFF.

This chain uses TRBV25-1 with TRBJ1-6; tentatively, D is TRBD1 (5 bases). CDR1 is MGHDK, CDR2 SYGVNS, per germline. Trimming stripped 1 base from V and 7 bases from J, with 8 bases between. CDR3 length equals 14 residues. The CDR3 DNA reads as TGTGCCAGCAGTGAATGGGCAGGGAATTCACCCCTCCACTTT. Translation gives CASSEWAGNSPLHF.

This clonotype was seen only once. V usage is TRBV20-1 and J usage is TRBJ1-2, with TRBD1 matching 10 bases. This CDR3 region has 17 residues. Looked up from germline, CDR1 is DFQATT and CDR2 is SNEGSKA (reference sequence). The ends lost 3 bases at V and 7 bases at J; junction bases unmatched: 17. The CDR3 is CSASGFTVDRGVGGYTF. CDR3 bases: TGCAGTGCTAGTGGTTTCACCGTGGACAGGGGGGTCGGTGGCTACACCTTC.

The chain carries TRBV11-2 and TRBJ2-2, with TRBD1 matching over 7 bases. CDR1 is SGHAT, CDR2 FQNNGV, per germline. The junction had 9 bases not matched to a gene; V was cut back by 5 bases and J by 6 bases. CDR3 length: 15 amino acids. CDR3 coding DNA: TGTGCCAGCAGCATCGCTTACAGGGGCTCCGGGGAGCTGTTTTTT. Its translation is CASSIAYRGSGELFF.

V and J are TRBV20-1 and TRBJ1-2, with TRBD1 matching over 7 bases. This CDR3 has 15 residues. Trimming took 1 base from V and 8 from J; bases not matched to a gene: 13. Germline lookup yields CDR1 DFQATT and CDR2 SNEGSKA (reference sequence). The CDR3 DNA is TGCAGTGCTAGAGCGGGACAGTCCTACTATGGCGGCTACACCTTC. This sequence encodes CSARAGQSYYGGYTF.

This clonotype was seen only a few times. The chain carries TRBV5-1 and TRBJ1-2, with D unclear. The CDR3 runs to 14 residues. Trimming shortened V by 8 bases and J by 3 bases, and 17 bases separated the two germline ends. Germline lookup yields CDR1 SGHRS and CDR2 YFSETQ. The CDR3 loop is CASTPGEPYYGYTF. CDR3 in DNA: TGCGCCAGTACCCCCGGGGAGCCCTACTATGGCTACACCTTC.

This clonotype was seen ten or more times. The genes are TRBV2 and TRBJ1-5; D unresolved. CDR1 and CDR2 from the germline V gene are SNHLY and FYNNEI. The V end was cut by 7 bases, the J end by 0 bases, with 10 bases between. CDR3 size: 14 residues. The CDR3 loop is CASKPGHSNQPQHF. CDR3 DNA sequence: TGTGCCAGCAAACCCGGGCATAGCAATCAGCCCCAGCATTTT.